Presented here are 20 T cell receptor beta chains from one specimen sequenced in a study of early T cells in non-severe SARS-CoV-2 infection (dated by TCRdb to about 2021). The library was obtained by 5' RACE. Sequencer: NextSeq 500. In-frame beta chains were kept once TCRdb had trimmed the public reads at Q25 with fastp and called clones with MiXCR. Duplicate CDR3 protein sequences are folded into a single record with the most common DNA and genes. Recorded for this sample are about 61,000 distinct CDR3 sequences; 10% to 11% of them occurred a single time. The top ten hold 1.7% of the sample. The sequencing input was whole blood. These receptors were taken from an adult who was a healthcare worker with PCR-confirmed SARS-CoV-2 infection or an uninfected control (not recorded which).

This clonotype was counted ten times or more. This sequence joins TRBV12-3 or TRBV12-4 and TRBJ1-6, with D hard to call. This CDR3 has 16 amino acids. Between the trimmed V and J ends, which lost 5 bases and 7 bases, there was a span of 18 bases. CDR3 sequence reads: CASSKTRGIWNSPLHF. The CDR3 coding sequence is TGTGCCAGCAGTAAGACCCGGGGAATTTGGAATTCACCCCTCCACTTT.

The table lists this clonotype with a few counts. The chain has TRBV4-1 and TRBJ2-7; the D gene is possibly TRBD2 (5 bases). CDR1 MGHRA and CDR2 YSYEKL come from the germline V gene. V lost 0 bases to trimming and J lost 0 bases, with 24 bases between them. CDR3 length: 20 amino acids. The CDR3 DNA reads as TGCGCCAGCAGCCAAGAGGAGGTAGACACAGCCAGGATTTACTCCTACGAGCAGTACTTC. It yields the protein CASSQEEVDTARIYSYEQYF.

This clonotype was picked up many times. This sequence joins TRBV7-9 and TRBJ2-1, with TRBD1 matching over 7 bases. The CDR3 extends over 15 amino acids. Germline loops: CDR1 SEHNR, CDR2 FQNEAQ (reference sequence). With V trimmed by 5 bases and J by 0 bases, 4 bases remained unmatched. The chain's CDR3 is CASSPGTASYNEQFF. In DNA, the CDR3 is TGTGCCAGCAGCCCAGGGACAGCCTCCTACAATGAGCAGTTCTTC.

This clonotype came up many times. The genes are TRBV6-2 or TRBV6-3 and TRBJ2-2, with D unclear. V lost 2 bases, J lost 4 bases, and 2 bases lay in between. The length of the CDR3 is 12 residues. The germline CDR1 and CDR2 sequences are MNHEY and SVGEGT. CDR3 DNA: TGTGCCAGCAGTTACGGCACCGGGGAGCTGTTTTTT. Its protein is CASSYGTGELFF.

This clonotype was recorded many times. The V and J genes are TRBV6-2 or TRBV6-3 and TRBJ2-4; TRBD1 matches at 7 bases. With 6 bases clipped from V and 7 bases from J, the junction kept 9 bases outside the gene matches. This CDR3 has 14 residues. CDR1 MNHEY and CDR2 SVGEGT come from the germline V gene. The CDR3: CASRHAGTDNIQYF. Written as DNA, the CDR3 is TGTGCCAGCAGACATGCTGGGACAGACAACATTCAGTACTTC.

The CDR3 loop reads CAWTETQVGTEAFF. CDR3 nucleotide sequence: TGTGCCTGGACCGAAACACAGGTGGGCACTGAAGCTTTCTTT. The chain recombines TRBV30 with TRBJ1-1; D may be TRBD1 (5 bases). Germline V gives CDR1 GTSNPN, CDR2 SVGIG (reference sequence). The CDR3 extends over 14 amino acids. The V gene lost 4 bases and the J gene lost 4 bases, with 16 bases spanning the gap.

This chain links TRBV7-2 with TRBJ1-1; D is unclear. The CDR3 spans 12 residues. Germline lookup yields CDR1 SGHTA and CDR2 FQGNSA. Trimming cost V 3 bases and J 9 bases, with 11 bases left between them. The DNA of the CDR3 is TGTGCCAGCAGCTTTCTGACTCCTAAAGCTTTCTTT. It specifies CASSFLTPKAFF.

The V call is TRBV7-9, the J call TRBJ2-3; D is unclear. Germline assignment: CDR1 SEHNR and CDR2 FQNEAQ (reference sequence). V was trimmed by 5 bases and J by 3 bases, leaving 12 bases between them. This CDR3 is 14 amino acids long. CDR3 region: CASSANPVTDTQYF. The CDR3 DNA sequence: TGTGCCAGCAGCGCTAACCCGGTGACAGATACGCAGTATTTT.

This clonotype occurred many times. The chain combines TRBV11-3 with TRBJ1-5; TRBD1 agrees at 9 bases. This CDR3 is 14 amino acids long. The germline CDR1 and CDR2 sequences are SGHNT and YENEEA. After removal of 5 bases from V and 5 bases from J, the junction contained 4 bases not matched to a gene. CDR3 bases: TGTGCCAGCAGCGGGGACAGGGTGGATCAGCCCCAGCATTTT. This translates into CASSGDRVDQPQHF.

This rearrangement joins TRBV11-2 to TRBJ1-1; no reliable D call. The ends were cut back, 0 bases at V and 3 bases at J, with 5 bases in the middle. CDR3 length equals 13 residues. Germline loops: CDR1 SGHAT, CDR2 FQNNGV. The CDR3: CASSLDDYTEAFF. The CDR3 region has the DNA TGTGCCAGCAGCTTAGATGATTACACTGAAGCTTTCTTT.

This clonotype has more than one count but fewer than ten. The V call is TRBV11-2, the J call TRBJ2-3, with TRBD2 identical over 11 bases. The ends lost 1 base at V and 3 bases at J; junction bases unmatched: 9. This CDR3 region has 18 residues. CDR1 is SGHAT, CDR2 FQNNGV, per germline. The CDR3 DNA reads as TGTGCCAGCAGCTTAGCTCTGGCTAGCGGGGGGTCTACAGATACGCAGTATTTT. Protein sequence: CASSLALASGGSTDTQYF.

This clonotype showed up just a few times. The rearrangement joins TRBV6-1 to TRBJ2-2; D gene unclear. CDR1 is MNHNS, CDR2 SASEGT, per germline. The CDR3 has 13 residues. Trimming removed 7 bases at V and 3 bases at J, with 9 bases between. The CDR3 loop is CASTGVHTGELFF. The CDR3 coding sequence is TGTGCCAGCACCGGAGTCCACACCGGGGAGCTGTTTTTT.

The rearrangement links TRBV12-3 or TRBV12-4 to TRBJ1-2; D unresolved. V lost 7 bases, J lost 7 bases, and 19 bases lay in between. CDR3 length equals 14 residues. Here the CDR3 DNA reads TGTGCCAGCATCCTGGACTCACATGGTGCTGGCTACACCTTC. Translating it yields CASILDSHGAGYTF.

This clonotype was recorded many times. This chain joins TRBV6-2 or TRBV6-3 and TRBJ2-1; TRBD2 matches at 8 bases. From germline, CDR1 is MNHEY and CDR2 SVGEGT. J lost 8 bases, V lost 6 bases, and 24 bases had no gene match. This CDR3 contains 19 residues. The CDR3 sequence is CASRHTRGGLSGGIDEQFF. DNA of the CDR3: TGTGCCAGCAGACACACCCGAGGGGGTTTGAGCGGGGGTATCGATGAGCAGTTCTTC.

This clonotype was observed many times. The chain is built from TRBV18 and TRBJ1-1, with D perhaps matching TRBD1 (5 bases). This CDR3 contains 13 residues. CDR1 and CDR2 (germline): KGHSH, LQKENI. V lost 1 base, J lost 8 bases, and 11 bases lay in between. CDR3 amino acids: CASSPLEKGEAFF. The CDR3 nucleotides read TGTGCCAGCTCACCACTAGAAAAGGGGGAAGCTTTCTTT. Together with reference TRBV18 and TRBJ1-1, the CDR3 gives the full variable domain: NAGVMQNPRHLVRRRGQEARLRCSPMKGHSHVYWYRQLPEEGLKFMVYLQKENIIDESGMPKERFSAEFPKEGPSILRIQQVVRGDSAAYFCASSPLEKGEAFFGQGTRLTVV.

This clonotype has at least ten counts. CDR3 sequence reads: CASRRLAGVLTGELFF. The CDR3 coding sequence is TGTGCCAGCAGAAGGCTAGCGGGGGTCCTCACCGGGGAGCTGTTTTTT. The rearrangement uses TRBV12-3 or TRBV12-4 and TRBJ2-2; 10 positions agree with TRBD2. After removal of 6 bases from V and 4 bases from J, the junction contained 8 bases not matched to a gene. CDR3 size: 16 residues.

This clonotype was detected a few times. The chain is built from TRBV7-8 and TRBJ2-1; no clear D gene. Trimming shortened V by 5 bases and J by 10 bases, and 12 bases separated the two germline ends. CDR3 length: 12 amino acids. CDR1 is SGHVS, CDR2 FQNEAQ, per germline. The CDR3 protein is CASSPRNGEQFF. CDR3 in DNA: TGTGCCAGCAGCCCCCGAAATGGAGAGCAGTTCTTC.

This clonotype has a count of ten or more. The CDR3 bases are TGTGCCAGCAGCCCGGGACAGGGATCCATTCCCTCCCGGGGCTCCTACAATGAGCAGTTCTTC. This sequence encodes CASSPGQGSIPSRGSYNEQFF. V gene TRBV14 combines with J gene TRBJ2-1; 9 nucleotides line up with TRBD1. Germline V gene data show CDR1 as SGHDN and CDR2 as FVKESK. V lost 4 bases, J lost 0 bases, and 19 bases stayed unmatched. This CDR3 has 21 amino acids.

This clonotype appeared a few times. The rearrangement uses TRBV11-2 and TRBJ2-2; D remains unclear. Germline-derived CDR1 and CDR2 are SGHAT and FQNNGV. V lost 5 bases to trimming and J lost 7 bases, with 5 bases between them. This CDR3 comprises 11 residues. CDR3 loop: CASSLDGELFF. As DNA, the CDR3 is TGTGCCAGCAGCCTCGACGGGGAGCTGTTTTTT.

This clonotype was observed at least ten times. The chain recombines TRBV9 with TRBJ1-1; 7 nucleotides agree with TRBD1. CDR1 is SGDLS and CDR2 is YYNGEE in the germline V gene. The CDR3 has 13 amino acids. The V segment lost 3 bases and the J segment 5 bases; nucleotides outside the gene matches: 4. CDR3 nucleotide sequence: TGTGCCAGCAGCGCCGACAGGGAGACTGAAGCTTTCTTT. Translating gives CASSADRETEAFF.